This T cell receptor beta chain was sequenced for a study of immune heterogeneity within non-small cell lung tumors. Study summary: The tumors comprised a few squamous cell carcinomas, under twelve non-squamous carcinomas and 1 not otherwise specified.

Whole-study findings and limits: Tumor sites in a patient shared identical dominant CDR3 beta clonotypes and also carried site-unique high-frequency clones.

This CDR3 contains 16 residues. Germline V CDR1 and CDR2: ENHRY, SYGVKD. The sample holds one count of this clonotype. Its specificity is unknown. This may come from a read error, since a much larger clone is one base off. The TCR beta CDR3 region was amplified by multiplex PCR employing 32 V and 13 J primers. Using its own MiXCR run on the multiplex PCR reads, TCRdb lists one record per CDR3 protein. The data hold 3,000 to 4,000 distinct CDR3 sequences, with 27% observed a single time. Bulk tumor genomic DNA served as template, at roughly 630 ng per sample. Every primary tumor yielded several biopsies, spaced far apart, that were taken during surgery. These patients got curative surgery after being newly diagnosed with untreated non-small cell lung cancer.

The sequencing input was lung tumor tissue. J is TRBJ2-1 and V is TRBV10-3; 9 bases line up with TRBD1. This TCR was recovered from a man between 60 and 75 years old with non-small cell lung cancer. The CDR3 sequence is CAISLHPGQGGHDQFF. The CDR3 DNA reads TGTGCCATCAGTTTACACCCGGGACAGGGCGGGCATGATCAGTTCTTC.